These T cell receptor beta chains were read from a single sample in a study of cytomegalovirus exposure and HLA in healthy donors. The table came from immunoSEQ multiplex PCR; TCRdb's copy has only in-frame clones and leaves some out. The repertoire consists of some 150,000 clones, with 75% to 85% occurring once and the leading ten covering less than 15%. The source material was PBMCs. Receptors originate from a woman in her forties or fifties in good health and CMV-seronegative. CDR3s include the opening cysteine and the closing phenylalanine or tryptophan. The D gene is left open where the match is weak. Part of the rows lack a size; the others show once, few, many or a class for expanded clones.

clone_size d_call j_call v_call cdr3_nt cdr3_aa
. TRBD1 TRBJ2-5 TRBV7-2 TGTGCCAGCAGCCCAGGGACAGAAGAGACCCAGTACTTC CASSPGTEETQYF
. . TRBJ2-7 TRBV28 TGTGCCACGAGGGGGGGGATTTACGAGCAGTACTTC CATRGGIYEQYF
. TRBD2 TRBJ2-1 TRBV14 TGTGCCAGCAGCCCGTTAGCGGGAATTGCGAATAATGAGCAGTTCTTC CASSPLAGIANNEQFF
. TRBD2 TRBJ2-3 TRBV7-2 TGTGCCAGCAGCCTAGGGAGGGGCACAGCAGGAAATACGCAGTATTTT CASSLGRGTAGNTQYF
. . TRBJ2-5 TRBV28 TGTGCCAGTACCGGAGGGAACCAAGAGACCCAGTACTTC CASTGGNQETQYF
. TRBD1 TRBJ2-7 TRBV30 TGTGCCTGGAGAACCGGGACAGGGCTCTACGAGCAGTACTTC CAWRTGTGLYEQYF
. TRBD1 TRBJ2-7 TRBV25-1 TGTGCCAGCAGTGAATTGGGGGACAGACGCGAGCAGTACTTC CASSELGDRREQYF
. . TRBJ1-1 TRBV7-9 TGTGCCAGCAGCCAGGACAGTTGGGGCACTGAAGCTTTCTTT CASSQDSWGTEAFF
. TRBD2 TRBJ2-1 TRBV7-6 TGTGCCAGCAGCTCGATGACTAGCGGGGGTTACAATGAGCAGTTCTTC CASSSMTSGGYNEQFF
. TRBD1 TRBJ2-7 TRBV19 TGTGCCAGTGGACAGGGGCTGTCCTACGAGCAGTACTTC CASGQGLSYEQYF
. . TRBJ1-5 TRBV7-6 TGTGCCAGCAGCATTGGGGGAGGTCAGCCCCAGCATTTT CASSIGGGQPQHF
. . TRBJ2-3 TRBV20-1 TGCAGTGCTAGTAGTCCTGAGGCGCAGTATTTT CSASSPEAQYF
. . TRBJ2-1 TRBV9 TGTGCCAGCAGCGCCACTCCGACTGGATACAATGAGCAGTTCTTC CASSATPTGYNEQFF
. TRBD1 TRBJ2-1 TRBV4-1 TGCGCCAGCAGCCAACAAGCGGACAGGCCGTACAATGAGCAGTTCTTC CASSQQADRPYNEQFF
. . TRBJ2-5 TRBV7-2 TGTGCCAGCAGCTTAGTGGGGAGGGAGACCCAGTACTTC CASSLVGRETQYF
. . TRBJ2-5 TRBV7-7 TGTGCCAGCAGCTGGGACACCCAAGAGACCCAGTACTTC CASSWDTQETQYF
few TRBD1 TRBJ2-7 TRBV11-2 TGTGCCAGCAGCGTAGGAATGGGACAGGGCTACGAGCAGTACTTC CASSVGMGQGYEQYF
. TRBD1 TRBJ1-2 TRBV4-3 TGCGCCAGCAGCCAAGTAATGGACAGGCAGGGAGGCTACACCTTC CASSQVMDRQGGYTF
. . TRBJ1-5 TRBV2 TGTGCCAGCAGTGAAAGGGGTCAAAGGAATCAGCCCCAGCATTTT CASSERGQRNQPQHF
few . TRBJ1-1 TRBV25-1 TGTGCCAGCAGTGGGAGCCGGTTCACTGAAGCTTTCTTT CASSGSRFTEAFF
few . TRBJ2-7 TRBV11-2 TGTGCCAGCAGCCGCGACTTATACTACGAGCAGTACTTC CASSRDLYYEQYF
. TRBD2 TRBJ2-1 TRBV11-2 TGTGCCAGCAGCGGCCCGGGGGGAGGTGAGCAGTTCTTC CASSGPGGGEQFF
. . TRBJ2-7 TRBV7-2 TGTGCCAGCAGCTTAGGTCCGGACAGAAACGAGCAGTACTTC CASSLGPDRNEQYF
once . TRBJ1-1 TRBV15 TGTGCCACCAGCAGAGGGCGGACTGAAGCTTTCTTT CATSRGRTEAFF
few . TRBJ1-1 TRBV29-1 TGCAGCGCGGGACACCAGGACACTGAAGCTTTCTTT CSAGHQDTEAFF
. TRBD1 TRBJ1-5 TRBV6-1 TGTGCCAGCAGGAAGACAGGGGGGGGTCAGCCCCAGCATTTT CASRKTGGGQPQHF
. . TRBJ1-1 TRBV9 TGTGCCAGCAGCGTGGGACCGGGGGGCTGGGGCACTGAAGCTTTCTTT CASSVGPGGWGTEAFF
. . TRBJ2-1 TRBV4-3 TGCGCCAGCAGCCAAGTCCAGGACTCCTACAATGAGCAGTTCTTC CASSQVQDSYNEQFF
many . TRBJ1-2 TRBV28 TGTGCCAGCAGTGGGGCCGGGGGACGCTACACCTTC CASSGAGGRYTF
few TRBD2 TRBJ2-7 TRBV7-9 TGTGCCAGCAAGGATGGGGGGGAGGGTAAGGAGCAGTACTTC CASKDGGEGKEQYF
. . TRBJ2-2 TRBV18 TGTGCCAGCTCACCCTCGAACACCGGGGAGCTGTTTTTT CASSPSNTGELFF
. . TRBJ1-2 TRBV6-5 TGTGCCAGCAGTCTGACAGGCACAACTAACTATGGCTACACCTTC CASSLTGTTNYGYTF
. TRBD2 TRBJ2-3 TRBV30 TGTGCCTGGAGACTAGCGGGGGCCACAGATACGCAGTATTTT CAWRLAGATDTQYF
. TRBD2 TRBJ2-7 TRBV7-2 TGTGCCAGCAGCCCTCAAGCGGGAGAAGGGGCGCAGTACTTC CASSPQAGEGAQYF
. . TRBJ1-2 TRBV18 TGTGCCAGCTCAACAGGAGACGGAGCTAACTATGGCTACACCTTC CASSTGDGANYGYTF
. . TRBJ1-6 TRBV11-2 TGTGCCAGCAGCAGTAGCCTTAATTCACCCCTCCACTTT CASSSSLNSPLHF
. TRBD1 TRBJ1-5 TRBV19 TGTGCCAGTAGTAGGACAGGGGGCAATCAGCCCCAGCATTTT CASSRTGGNQPQHF
. . TRBJ1-1 TRBV13 TGTGCCAGCAGCTCTTTAGACAGATTGAACACTGAAGCTTTCTTT CASSSLDRLNTEAFF
. . TRBJ1-2 TRBV4-3 TGCGCCAGCAGCCAAGATTCAGGGCTCTATGGCTACACCTTC CASSQDSGLYGYTF
once TRBD1 TRBJ1-2 TRBV29-1 TGCAGCGCCACCTTAGGGGGACAGGACTATGGCTACACCTTC CSATLGGQDYGYTF
. TRBD1 TRBJ1-2 TRBV7-2 TGTGCCAGCAGCCCAGAAGGGAGGACAGGGAACGGCTACACCTTC CASSPEGRTGNGYTF
. TRBD1 TRBJ2-3 TRBV5-4 TGTGCCAGCAGCTCAGGGGACAGGGGGGCAGATACGCAGTATTTT CASSSGDRGADTQYF
few . TRBJ2-7 TRBV4-1 TGCGCCAGCAGCCGACAGACTGACTCCCACGAGCAGTACTTC CASSRQTDSHEQYF
. TRBD2 TRBJ2-1 TRBV4-1 TGCGCCAGCAGCCGCATGCTAGCGGGAGGCTCGGGTGAGCAGTTCTTC CASSRMLAGGSGEQFF
. . TRBJ1-4 TRBV28 TGTGCCAGCAGACCACAGAATAAGGCTAATGAAAAACTGTTTTTT CASRPQNKANEKLFF
. . TRBJ1-1 TRBV25-1 TGTGCCAGCAGTGAAGGAGGCAGGGGAACTGAAGCTTTCTTT CASSEGGRGTEAFF
. . TRBJ2-5 TRBV7-2 TGTGCCAGCAGCTTAGCGCGGCAGCGTGAGACCCAGTACTTC CASSLARQRETQYF
. TRBD1 TRBJ2-3 TRBV7-3 TGTGCCAGCAGCTTAATTGCAGCGTACAGGGGTTCGGATACGCAGTATTTT CASSLIAAYRGSDTQYF
. TRBD2 TRBJ2-3 TRBV28 TGTGCCAGCTTGAGCGGGGGGTTTACAGATACGCAGTATTTT CASLSGGFTDTQYF
. . TRBJ1-2 TRBV19 TGTGCCAGTAGTCCCCAGCCGACGACGGGCTATGGCTACACCTTC CASSPQPTTGYGYTF
. TRBD1 TRBJ2-2 TRBV5-1 TGCGCCAGCAGCTTGGAGGGGGCGTTCGGCACCGGGGAGCTGTTTTTT CASSLEGAFGTGELFF
. TRBD2 TRBJ2-3 TRBV19 TGTGCCAGTAGTATTACCGCGGGAGATGCAGATACGCAGTATTTT CASSITAGDADTQYF
. TRBD1 TRBJ1-2 TRBV29-1 TGCAGCGCTCGGGGACAGTATGGCTACACCTTC CSARGQYGYTF
. TRBD1 TRBJ1-4 TRBV27 TGTGCCAGCCGACAGGGTACTGAAAAACTGTTTTTT CASRQGTEKLFF
. . TRBJ2-1 TRBV7-8 TGTGCCAGCAGCTTTCATGGTCTAAACAATGAGCAGTTCTTC CASSFHGLNNEQFF
. . TRBJ1-1 TRBV10-3 TGTGCCATCAGTGCAGGGCAAGAAGCTTTCTTT CAISAGQEAFF
. . TRBJ2-1 TRBV19 TGTGCCAGTAGTATAGACAGCAGGAGTAGCGATGAGCAGTTCTTC CASSIDSRSSDEQFF
once TRBD1 TRBJ1-2 TRBV12-5 TGTGCTAGTTCCACTGGGGACAGGGAGGATGGAGGCTACACCTTC CASSTGDREDGGYTF
few . TRBJ2-1 TRBV30 TGTGCCTGGAGTGTTACGGGATTGTGGAATGAGCAGTTCTTC CAWSVTGLWNEQFF
. . TRBJ1-1 TRBV6-5 TGTGCCACGCGGGGGTTCGGGGAGCACAAAAATGAAGCTTTCTTT CATRGFGEHKNEAFF